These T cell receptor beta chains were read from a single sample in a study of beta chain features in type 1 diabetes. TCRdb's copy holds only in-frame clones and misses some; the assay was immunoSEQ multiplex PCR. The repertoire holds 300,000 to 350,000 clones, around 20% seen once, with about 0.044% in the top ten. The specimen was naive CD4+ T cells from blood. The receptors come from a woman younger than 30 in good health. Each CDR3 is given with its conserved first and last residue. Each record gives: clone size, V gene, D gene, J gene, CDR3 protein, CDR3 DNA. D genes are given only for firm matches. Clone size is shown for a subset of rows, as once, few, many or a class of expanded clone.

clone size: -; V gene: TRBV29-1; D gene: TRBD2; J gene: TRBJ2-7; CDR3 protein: CSVENHRGGDEQYF; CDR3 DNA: TGCAGCGTTGAGAACCACCGGGGGGGAGACGAGCAGTACTTC
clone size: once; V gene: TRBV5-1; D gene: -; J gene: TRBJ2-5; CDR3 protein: CASSRTAEKTQYF; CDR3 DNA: TGCGCCAGCAGCCGGACAGCGGAGAAGACCCAGTACTTC
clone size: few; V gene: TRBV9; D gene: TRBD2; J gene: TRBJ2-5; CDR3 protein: CASSVGASGSKTQYF; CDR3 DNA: TGTGCCAGCAGCGTAGGGGCTAGCGGGAGTAAGACCCAGTACTTC
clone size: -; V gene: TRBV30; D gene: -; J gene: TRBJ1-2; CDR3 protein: CAWSLLDKSRLGYTF; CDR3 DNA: TGTGCCTGGAGTTTATTGGACAAGAGCCGCCTAGGCTACACCTTC
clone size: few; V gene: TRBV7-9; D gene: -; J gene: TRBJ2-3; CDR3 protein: CASCGTTDTQYF; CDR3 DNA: TGTGCCAGTTGCGGCACCACAGATACGCAGTATTTT
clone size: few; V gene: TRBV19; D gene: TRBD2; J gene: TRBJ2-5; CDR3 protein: CASRAGSETQYF; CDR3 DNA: TGTGCCAGTCGAGCGGGGTCGGAGACCCAGTACTTC
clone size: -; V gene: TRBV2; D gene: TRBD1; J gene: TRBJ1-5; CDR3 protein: CASSPGTGRQPQHF; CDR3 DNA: TGTGCCAGCAGTCCCGGGACAGGGCGTCAGCCCCAGCATTTT
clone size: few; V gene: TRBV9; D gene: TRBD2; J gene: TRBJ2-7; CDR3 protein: CASSEASGGFYEQYF; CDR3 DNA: TGTGCCAGCAGCGAGGCTAGCGGGGGATTCTACGAGCAGTACTTC
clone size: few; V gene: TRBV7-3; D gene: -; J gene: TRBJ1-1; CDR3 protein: CASSPQGQDTEAFF; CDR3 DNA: TGTGCCAGCAGCCCCCAGGGGCAGGACACTGAAGCTTTCTTT
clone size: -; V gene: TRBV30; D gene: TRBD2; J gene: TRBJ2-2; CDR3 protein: CAWGGTSGAVGELFF; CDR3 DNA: TGTGCCTGGGGGGGAACCAGCGGGGCGGTCGGGGAGCTGTTTTTT
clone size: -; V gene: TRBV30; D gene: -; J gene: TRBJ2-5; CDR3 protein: CAWSVGQRETQYF; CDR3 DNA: TGTGCCTGGAGTGTAGGACAGAGGGAGACCCAGTACTTC
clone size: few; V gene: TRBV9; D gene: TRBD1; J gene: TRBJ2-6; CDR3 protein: CASTIGQGHRTGANVLTF; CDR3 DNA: TGTGCCAGCACCATAGGACAGGGACATCGGACTGGGGCCAACGTCCTGACTTTC
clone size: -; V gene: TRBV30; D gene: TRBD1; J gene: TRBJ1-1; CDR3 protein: CAKRQGRNTEAFF; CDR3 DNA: TGTGCCAAACGACAGGGAAGGAACACTGAAGCTTTCTTT
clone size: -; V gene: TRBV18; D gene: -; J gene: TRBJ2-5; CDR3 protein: CASSPGHQETQYF; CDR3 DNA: TGTGCCAGCTCACCAGGGCACCAAGAGACCCAGTACTTC
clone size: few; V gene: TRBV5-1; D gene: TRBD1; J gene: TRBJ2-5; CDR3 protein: CASSYGQGRETQYF; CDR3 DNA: TGCGCCAGCAGTTATGGACAGGGGCGAGAGACCCAGTACTTC
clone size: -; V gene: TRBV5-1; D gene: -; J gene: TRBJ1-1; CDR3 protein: CASSLAPLRGSNTEAFF; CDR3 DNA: TGCGCCAGCAGCTTGGCCCCTCTTCGAGGGTCTAACACTGAAGCTTTCTTT
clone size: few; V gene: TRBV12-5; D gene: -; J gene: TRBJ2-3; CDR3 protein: CASGLVGDTQYF; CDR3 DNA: TGTGCTAGTGGTTTGGTCGGGGATACGCAGTATTTT
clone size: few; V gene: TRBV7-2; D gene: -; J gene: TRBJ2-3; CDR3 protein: CASSRPRDTQYF; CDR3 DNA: TGTGCCAGCAGCCGGCCGAGGGATACGCAGTATTTT
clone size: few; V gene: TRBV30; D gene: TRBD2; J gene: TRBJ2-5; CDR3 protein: CAWSVGLAGEETQYF; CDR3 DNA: TGTGCCTGGTCCGTGGGACTAGCGGGAGAAGAGACCCAGTACTTC
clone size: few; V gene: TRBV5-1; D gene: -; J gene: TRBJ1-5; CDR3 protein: CASSLAGASNQPQHF; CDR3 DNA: TGCGCCAGCAGCTTGGCCGGTGCGAGCAATCAGCCCCAGCATTTT
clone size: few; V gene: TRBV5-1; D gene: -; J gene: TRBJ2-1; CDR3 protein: CASSPGAGALDEQFF; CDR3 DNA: TGCGCCAGCAGCCCCGGGGCGGGGGCATTGGATGAGCAGTTCTTC
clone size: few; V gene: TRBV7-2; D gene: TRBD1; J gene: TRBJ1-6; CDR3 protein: CASSVKRTGSSYNSPLHF; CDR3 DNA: TGTGCCAGCAGCGTAAAGCGGACAGGGAGCTCCTATAATTCACCCCTCCACTTT
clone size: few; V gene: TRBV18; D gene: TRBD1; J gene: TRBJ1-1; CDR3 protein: CASSPPYRGLNTEAFF; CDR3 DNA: TGTGCCAGCTCACCACCCTACAGGGGCCTCAACACTGAAGCTTTCTTT
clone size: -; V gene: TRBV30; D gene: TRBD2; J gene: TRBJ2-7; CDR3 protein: CAWSATTSGSYEQYF; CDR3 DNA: TGTGCCTGGAGCGCTACGACTAGCGGCTCCTACGAGCAGTACTTC
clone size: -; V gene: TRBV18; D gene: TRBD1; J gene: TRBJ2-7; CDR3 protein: CASSSRDRGVNEQYF; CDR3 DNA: TGTGCCAGCTCATCCCGGGACAGGGGAGTAAACGAGCAGTACTTC
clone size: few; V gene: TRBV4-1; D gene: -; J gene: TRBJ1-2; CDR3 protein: CASSQPWTRRGRGYTF; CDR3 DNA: TGCGCCAGCAGCCAACCCTGGACCCGAAGAGGGAGAGGCTACACCTTC
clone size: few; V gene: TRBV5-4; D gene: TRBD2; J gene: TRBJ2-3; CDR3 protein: CASSPGGLAGVGTDTQYF; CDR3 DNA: TGTGCCAGCAGCCCCGGGGGACTAGCGGGAGTTGGGACAGATACGCAGTATTTT
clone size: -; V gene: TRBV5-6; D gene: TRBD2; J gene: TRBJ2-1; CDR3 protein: CASSLGLAGHNEQFF; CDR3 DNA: TGTGCCAGCAGCTTGGGGCTAGCGGGACACAATGAGCAGTTCTTC
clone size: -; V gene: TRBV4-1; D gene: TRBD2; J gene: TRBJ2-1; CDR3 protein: CASSLTGLTVDEQFF; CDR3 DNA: TGCGCCAGCAGCCTTACGGGACTAACGGTGGACGAGCAGTTCTTC
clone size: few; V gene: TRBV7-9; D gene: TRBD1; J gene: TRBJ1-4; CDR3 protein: CASRPGQGKIRDEKLFF; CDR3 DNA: TGTGCCAGCAGACCGGGACAGGGGAAAATCCGAGATGAAAAACTGTTTTTT
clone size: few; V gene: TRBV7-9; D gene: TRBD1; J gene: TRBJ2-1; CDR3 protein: CASSLGQGAGSDEQFF; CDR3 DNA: TGTGCCAGCAGCTTAGGGCAGGGGGCAGGTTCGGATGAGCAGTTCTTC
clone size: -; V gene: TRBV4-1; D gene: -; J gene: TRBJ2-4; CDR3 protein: CASSPLYRQSNIQYF; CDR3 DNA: TGCGCCAGCAGCCCTTTATACAGACAATCAAACATTCAGTACTTC
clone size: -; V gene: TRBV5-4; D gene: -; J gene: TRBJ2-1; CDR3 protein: CASSRVQAAEQFF; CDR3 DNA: TGTGCCAGCAGCCGAGTACAAGCGGCCGAGCAGTTCTTC
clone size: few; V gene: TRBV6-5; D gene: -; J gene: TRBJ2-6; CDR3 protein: CASSSVVSGANVLTF; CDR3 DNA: TGTGCCAGCAGTTCGGTCGTCTCTGGGGCCAACGTCCTGACTTTC
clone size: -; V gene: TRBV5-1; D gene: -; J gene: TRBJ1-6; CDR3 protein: CASSLVEDNSPLHF; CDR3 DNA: TGCGCCAGCAGCTTGGTAGAAGATAATTCACCCCTCCACTTT
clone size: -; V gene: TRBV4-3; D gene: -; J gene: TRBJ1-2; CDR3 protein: CASSVTQGNYGYTF; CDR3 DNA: TGCGCCAGCAGCGTTACACAGGGAAACTATGGCTACACCTTC
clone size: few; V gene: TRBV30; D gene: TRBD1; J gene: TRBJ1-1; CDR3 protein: CAGAGTGAFSEAFF; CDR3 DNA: TGTGCCGGAGCCGGGACAGGGGCTTTTTCTGAAGCTTTCTTT
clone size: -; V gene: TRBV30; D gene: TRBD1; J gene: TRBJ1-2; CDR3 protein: CAWRATGRGGYTF; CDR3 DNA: TGTGCCTGGAGAGCGACAGGGCGCGGGGGCTACACCTTC
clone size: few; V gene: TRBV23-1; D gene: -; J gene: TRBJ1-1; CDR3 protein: CASSQQFTEAFF; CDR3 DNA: TGCGCCAGCAGTCAACAGTTCACTGAAGCTTTCTTT
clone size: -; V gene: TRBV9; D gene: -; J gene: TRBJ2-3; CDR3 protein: CASSVGQADTQYF; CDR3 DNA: TGTGCCAGCAGCGTTGGCCAAGCAGATACGCAGTATTTT
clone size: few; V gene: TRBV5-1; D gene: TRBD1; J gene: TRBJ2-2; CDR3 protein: CASSLRTGSGELFF; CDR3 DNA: TGCGCCAGCAGCTTGCGGACAGGTTCCGGGGAGCTGTTTTTT
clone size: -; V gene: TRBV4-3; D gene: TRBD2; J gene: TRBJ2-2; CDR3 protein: CASSQVGSGGAGELFF; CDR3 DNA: TGCGCCAGCAGCCAAGTGGGTAGCGGGGGGGCCGGGGAGCTGTTTTTT
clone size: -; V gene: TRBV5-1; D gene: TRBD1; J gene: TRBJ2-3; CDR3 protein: CASSSTGTDTQYF; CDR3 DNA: TGCGCCAGCAGCTCGACAGGGACAGATACGCAGTATTTT
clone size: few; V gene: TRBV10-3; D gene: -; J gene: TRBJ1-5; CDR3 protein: CAISEHRVDQPQHF; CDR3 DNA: TGTGCCATCAGTGAGCACAGGGTAGATCAGCCCCAGCATTTT
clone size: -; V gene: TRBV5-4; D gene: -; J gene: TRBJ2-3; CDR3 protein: CASSSGTGVSTDTQYF; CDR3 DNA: TGTGCCAGCAGCTCGGGGACTGGAGTTAGCACAGATACGCAGTATTTT
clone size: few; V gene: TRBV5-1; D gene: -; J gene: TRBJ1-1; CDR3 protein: CASSLGRGITEAFF; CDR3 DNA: TGCGCCAGCAGCTTGGGTAGGGGGATCACTGAAGCTTTCTTT
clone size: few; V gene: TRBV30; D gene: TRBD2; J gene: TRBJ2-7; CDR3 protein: CAWSVGGGADEQYF; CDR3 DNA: TGTGCCTGGAGTGTTGGCGGGGGGGCAGACGAGCAGTACTTC
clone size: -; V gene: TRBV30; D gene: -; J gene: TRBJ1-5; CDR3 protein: CAWTRGGDQPQHF; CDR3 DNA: TGTGCCTGGACTCGCGGGGGAGACCAGCCCCAGCATTTT